This T cell receptor beta chain emerged from a study of identical twins. TCRdb ran MiXCR on the 5' RACE reads and lists one entry per CDR3 protein. The sample holds 500,000 to 650,000 distinct CDR3 sequences, just over 7% seen once. CDR1 is MGHRA, CDR2 YSYEKL, per germline. The CDR3 is 16 residues long. With V trimmed by 2 bases and J by 3 bases, 5 bases remained unmatched. The table lists this clonotype with a few counts. These data were also reused for a study on yellow fever vaccine responses in identical twins.

The TCR originated in a woman aged 18 to 35 in good health. The material sequenced was PBMCs. The V call is TRBV4-1, the J call TRBJ2-2, with 8 bases lining up with TRBD2. CDR3 sequence: CASSQRGGGYTGELFF. CDR3 sequence (DNA): TGCGCCAGCAGCCAACGGGGGGGCGGGTACACCGGGGAGCTGTTTTTT.